Below, 20 T cell receptor beta chains from the same sample are listed, as sequenced in a study of blood T cell repertoires in COVID-19. The protocol was immunoSEQ multiplex PCR, while the TCRdb copy is restricted to in-frame clones and leaves out a portion. The table has approximately 41,000 clones, approximately 91% seen once; the top ten hold 20% to 25%. The sequenced sample was peripheral blood. These receptors were collected from a man aged 50 to 59 with active COVID-19.

The chain uses TRBV19 and TRBJ2-3, with 8 bases matching TRBD2. The V and J ends lost 11 bases and 4 bases, in that order; junction bases with no gene match: 11. The CDR3 covers 14 residues. CDR1 and CDR2 (germline): LNHDA, SQIVND (reference sequence). CDR3 DNA sequence: TGTGCCCCACCCTCCGGGACTAGGGCAGATACGCAGTATTTT. It specifies CAPPSGTRADTQYF.

This sequence joins TRBV4-1 and TRBJ1-1; 9 bases fit TRBD1. Germline V gene lookup returns CDR1 MGHRA and CDR2 YSYEKL. Trimming took 0 bases from V and 0 from J; bases not matched to a gene: 8. The CDR3 length is 18 residues. CDR3 coding DNA: TGCGCCAGCAGCCAAGATCACGGGACAGGGATATTGAACACTGAAGCTTTCTTT. Amino acid sequence: CASSQDHGTGILNTEAFF.

The V and J genes are TRBV6-2 or TRBV6-3 and TRBJ2-5; 14 nucleotides match TRBD2. With 5 bases clipped from V and 2 bases from J, the junction kept 7 bases outside the gene matches. CDR1 is MNHEY, CDR2 SVGEGT, per germline. The CDR3 covers 17 residues. The DNA of the CDR3 is TGTGCCAGCAGTCCCATCCGACTAGCGGGAGGGCAAGAGACCCAGTACTTC. Protein: CASSPIRLAGGQETQYF.

This clone appeared once. The chain couples TRBV19 to TRBJ2-2, with 11 bases aligning to TRBD1. V was clipped by 7 bases and J by 0 bases; unmatched bases: 7. Germline assignment: CDR1 LNHDA and CDR2 SQIVND (reference sequence). The CDR3 extends over 17 amino acids. CDR3: CASNPWTGGPNTGELFF. CDR3 nucleotide sequence: TGTGCCAGTAACCCCTGGACAGGGGGCCCGAACACCGGGGAGCTGTTTTTT.

This clone was seen more than once but under ten times. V gene TRBV4-3 combines with J gene TRBJ2-7; weak D call: TRBD1 (5 bases). Per the germline V gene, CDR1 is LGHNA and CDR2 is YSLEER. The CDR3 totals 17 residues. V dropped 1 base and J dropped 0 bases, with 16 bases sitting between them. The CDR3 protein is CASSQGPMGPSSYEQYF. The CDR3, as DNA: TGCGCCAGCAGCCAAGGTCCCATGGGGCCTAGCTCCTACGAGCAGTACTTC.

The chain is built from TRBV27 and TRBJ2-7, with 10 bases that match TRBD2. CDR1 and CDR2 (germline): MNHEY, SMNVEV (reference sequence). The trim removed 5 bases at V and 4 bases at J, leaving 11 bases unmatched. The CDR3 sequence is 16 residues long. In nucleotides, the CDR3 is TGTGCCAGCAGTCCTCCCGAAGTAGCGGGAGGATACGAGCAGTACTTC. Translated, it gives CASSPPEVAGGYEQYF.

This chain connects TRBV19 to TRBJ1-5, with 9 bases fitting TRBD1. J gave up 2 bases and V 7 bases, and 12 bases lay outside the gene matches. This CDR3 contains 17 residues. Per germline, CDR1 LNHDA and CDR2 SQIVND (reference sequence). CDR3 coding DNA: TGTGCCAGTACTAACGAGGGGACAGGGTTGGGCAATCAGCCCCAGCATTTT. As protein: CASTNEGTGLGNQPQHF.

The sample holds a few counts of this clone. The chain is built from TRBV7-3 and TRBJ2-7; maybe TRBD1 (5 bases). The V and J ends lost 2 bases and 3 bases respectively, with 8 bases between them. Germline CDR1 reads SGHTA; CDR2 reads FQGTGA. The CDR3 totals 13 residues. CDR3: CASSLDRNYEQYF. DNA for the CDR3: TGTGCCAGCAGCTTAGACAGAAACTACGAGCAGTACTTC.

The genes are TRBV19 and TRBJ2-1, with a tentative D call TRBD1 (5 bases). Per the germline V gene, CDR1 is LNHDA and CDR2 is SQIVND (reference sequence). The V and J ends lost 3 bases and 10 bases respectively, with 13 bases between them. The CDR3 runs 13 residues. CDR3 coding DNA: TGTGCCAGTAGTATGATGGCAGGGAACGAGCAGTTCTTC. The encoded protein is CASSMMAGNEQFF.

This chain uses TRBV4-3 with TRBJ2-7, with 11 bases lining up with TRBD1. CDR1 LGHNA and CDR2 YSLEER come from the germline V gene. The CDR3 totals 19 residues. J gave up 1 base and V 0 bases, and 11 bases lay outside the gene matches. This chain's CDR3 is CASSQDLWTGGAGSYEQYF. The CDR3 nucleotides are TGCGCCAGCAGCCAAGATCTCTGGACAGGGGGCGCTGGGTCCTACGAGCAGTACTTC.

This clone showed up just a few times. The CDR3 here is CASSENREPQHF. CDR3 DNA sequence: TGTGCCAGCAGTGAAAACAGGGAGCCCCAGCATTTT. The chain links TRBV2 to TRBJ1-5, with a tentative D call TRBD1 (6 bases). The CDR3 runs to 12 residues. Germline lookup yields CDR1 SNHLY and CDR2 FYNNEI. The V end lost 2 bases, the J end lost 8 bases, and 7 bases lay between the germline ends. Full variable domain (missing parts from reference TRBV2 and TRBJ1-5): EPEVTQTPSHQVTQMGQEVILRCVPISNHLYFYWYRQILGQKVEFLVSFYNNEISEKSEIFDDQFSVERPDGSNFTLKIRSTKLEDSAMYFCASSENREPQHFGDGTRLSIL.

The gene calls are TRBV6-2 or TRBV6-3 and TRBJ2-7, with TRBD2 as a possible D gene (5 bases). CDR1 and CDR2 from the germline V gene are MNHEY and SVGEGT. Trimming took off 0 bases at V and 3 bases at J, with 12 bases between the two ends. The CDR3 is 15 residues long. This CDR3 is CASSYSPDGGYEQYF. CDR3 sequence (DNA): TGTGCCAGCAGTTACTCCCCGGACGGAGGCTACGAGCAGTACTTC.

In this sample, this clone turned up once. The chain carries TRBV6-5 and TRBJ1-6; 11 nucleotides align to TRBD1. The CDR3 contains 13 residues. The germline gives CDR1 MNHEY, CDR2 SVGAGI. The V gene end was trimmed by 6 bases and the J gene end by 11 bases; junction bases not matched to a gene: 3. Written as DNA, the CDR3 is TGTGCCAGCAGGGGACAGGGGGAACCACCCCTCCACTTT. Protein product: CASRGQGEPPLHF.

The rearrangement joins TRBV5-6 to TRBJ1-4, with a weak D call TRBD1 (6 bases). Deletions cut 5 bases from V and 5 bases from J, with 10 bases between. Per the germline V gene, CDR1 is SGHDT and CDR2 is YYEEEE. The CDR3 sequence is 13 residues long. The CDR3 spells CASRGQENEKLFF. As DNA, the CDR3 is TGTGCCAGCAGGGGACAAGAGAATGAAAAACTGTTTTTT.

The chain uses TRBV7-2 and TRBJ2-4; D may be TRBD2 (6 bases). Germline V gene lookup returns CDR1 SGHTA and CDR2 FQGNSA. This CDR3 is built from 16 residues. V was pared by 4 bases and J by 0 bases, with 13 bases between. CDR3: CASSSLRGLAKNIQYF. In DNA, the CDR3 is TGTGCCAGCAGCTCTCTCCGGGGGTTAGCCAAAAACATTCAGTACTTC.

This clone was detected only once. J is TRBJ2-7 and V is TRBV9; 14 bases are a match to TRBD2. Germline values: CDR1 SGDLS, CDR2 YYNGEE. The CDR3 sequence is 16 residues long. J gave up 0 bases and V 4 bases, and 3 bases lay outside the gene matches. In nucleotides, the CDR3 is TGTGCCAGCAGCAGACTAGCGGGAGGGGCCTCCTACGAGCAGTACTTC. Its protein is CASSRLAGGASYEQYF.

The chain links TRBV6-2 or TRBV6-3 to TRBJ2-7, with D unclear. The CDR3 spans 11 residues. CDR1 is MNHEY, CDR2 SVGEGT, per germline. The V and J ends lost 6 bases and 4 bases respectively, with 7 bases between them. CDR3 DNA sequence: TGTGCCAGCAGCCAATCGTACGAGCAGTACTTC. Its protein product is CASSQSYEQYF.

V is TRBV11-2 and J is TRBJ2-5; D gene unclear. The CDR3 is 12 amino acids. Between the trimmed V and J ends, which lost 6 bases and 4 bases, there was a span of 9 bases. Germline V CDR1 and CDR2: SGHAT, FQNNGV. CDR3 in amino acids: CASSPTIETQYF. CDR3 nucleotide sequence: TGTGCCAGCAGTCCCACAATAGAGACCCAGTACTTC.

The chain joins TRBV14 to TRBJ1-1; D perhaps matches TRBD1 (5 bases). The CDR3 runs 15 residues. Trimming removed 0 bases at V and 5 bases at J, with 13 bases between. Germline CDR1 SGHDN, CDR2 FVKESK. CDR3 nucleotides: TGTGCCAGCAGCCAAGATACAAACAGGCAAACTGAAGCTTTCTTT. Protein: CASSQDTNRQTEAFF.

The chain combines TRBV4-1 with TRBJ2-5, with TRBD2 matching 12 bases. Looked up from germline, CDR1 is MGHRA and CDR2 is YSYEKL. The V gene end was trimmed by 0 bases and the J gene end by 0 bases; junction bases not matched to a gene: 5. This CDR3 has 18 residues. The CDR3 here is CASSQDRTSGDYQETQYF. CDR3 DNA sequence: TGCGCCAGCAGCCAAGATAGGACTAGCGGGGATTACCAAGAGACCCAGTACTTC.